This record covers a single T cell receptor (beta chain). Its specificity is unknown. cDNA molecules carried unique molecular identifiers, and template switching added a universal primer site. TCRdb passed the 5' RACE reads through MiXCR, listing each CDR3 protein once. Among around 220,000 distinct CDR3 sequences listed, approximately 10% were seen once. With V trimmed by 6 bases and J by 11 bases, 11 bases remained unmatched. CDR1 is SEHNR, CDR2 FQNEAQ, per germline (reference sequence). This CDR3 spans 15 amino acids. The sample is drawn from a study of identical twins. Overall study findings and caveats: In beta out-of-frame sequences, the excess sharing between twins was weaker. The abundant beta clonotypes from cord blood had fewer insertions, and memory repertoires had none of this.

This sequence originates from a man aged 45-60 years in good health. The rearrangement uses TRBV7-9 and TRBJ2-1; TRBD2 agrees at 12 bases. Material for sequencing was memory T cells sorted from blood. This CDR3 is CASSLLAGGTTKQFF. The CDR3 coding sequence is TGTGCCAGCAGTTTACTAGCGGGGGGTACTACCAAGCAGTTCTTC.